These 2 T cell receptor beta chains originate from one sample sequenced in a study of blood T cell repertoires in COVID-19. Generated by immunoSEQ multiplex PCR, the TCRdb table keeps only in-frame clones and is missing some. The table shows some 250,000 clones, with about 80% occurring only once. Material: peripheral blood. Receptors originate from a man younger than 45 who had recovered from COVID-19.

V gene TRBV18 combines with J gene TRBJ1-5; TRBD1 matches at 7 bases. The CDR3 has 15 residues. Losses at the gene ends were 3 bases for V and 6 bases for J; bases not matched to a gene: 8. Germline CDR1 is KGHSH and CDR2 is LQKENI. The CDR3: CASSPPPGGSQPQHF. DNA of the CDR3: TGTGCCAGCTCACCCCCGCCAGGGGGGAGTCAGCCCCAGCATTTT.

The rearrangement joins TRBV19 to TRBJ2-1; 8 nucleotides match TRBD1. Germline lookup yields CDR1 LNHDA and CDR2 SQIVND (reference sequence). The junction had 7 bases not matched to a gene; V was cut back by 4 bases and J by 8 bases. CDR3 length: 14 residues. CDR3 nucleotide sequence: TGTGCCAGTAGTAACCAGGGGGCGGATGATGAGCAGTTCTTC. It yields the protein CASSNQGADDEQFF.